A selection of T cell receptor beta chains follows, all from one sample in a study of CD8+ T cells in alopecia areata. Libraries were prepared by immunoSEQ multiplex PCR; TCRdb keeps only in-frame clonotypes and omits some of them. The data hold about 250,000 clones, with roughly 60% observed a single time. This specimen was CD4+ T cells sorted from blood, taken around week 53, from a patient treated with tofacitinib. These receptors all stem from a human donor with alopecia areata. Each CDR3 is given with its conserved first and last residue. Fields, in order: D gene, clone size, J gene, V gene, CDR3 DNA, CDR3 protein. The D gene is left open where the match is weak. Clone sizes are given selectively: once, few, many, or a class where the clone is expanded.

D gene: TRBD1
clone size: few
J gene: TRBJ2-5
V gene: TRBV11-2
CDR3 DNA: TGTGCCAGCAGCCCCTATGACAGGGACCAAGAGACCCAGTACTTC
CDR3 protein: CASSPYDRDQETQYF

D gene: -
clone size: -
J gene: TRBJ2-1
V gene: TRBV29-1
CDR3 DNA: TGCAGCGTTGAAGATCGAGCGGACAACTATGAGCAGTTCTTC
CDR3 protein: CSVEDRADNYEQFF

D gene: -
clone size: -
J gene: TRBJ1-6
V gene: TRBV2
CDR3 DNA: TGTGCCAGCAGTGGACTCAATTCACCCCTCCACTTT
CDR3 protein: CASSGLNSPLHF

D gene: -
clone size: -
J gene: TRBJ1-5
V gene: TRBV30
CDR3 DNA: TGTGCCTGGAGTGTAGGGGGACATCAGCCCCAGCATTTT
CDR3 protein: CAWSVGGHQPQHF

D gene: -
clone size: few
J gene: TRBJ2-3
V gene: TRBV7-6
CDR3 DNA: TGTGCCAGCAGCTTAAATAGGGATGATACGCAGTATTTT
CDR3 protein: CASSLNRDDTQYF

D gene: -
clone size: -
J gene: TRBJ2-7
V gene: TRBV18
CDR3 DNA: TGTGCCAGCTCACCACTCAGGGACTCCTACGAGCAGTACTTC
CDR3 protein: CASSPLRDSYEQYF

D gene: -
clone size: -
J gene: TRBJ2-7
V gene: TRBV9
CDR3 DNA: TGTGCCAGCAGCCTCGGACCGGGCTACGAGCAGTACTTC
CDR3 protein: CASSLGPGYEQYF

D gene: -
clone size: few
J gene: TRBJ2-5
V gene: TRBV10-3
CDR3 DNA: TGTGCCATCAGTGAGCCTAGGGGGACCGGCGAGACCCAGTACTTC
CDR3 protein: CAISEPRGTGETQYF

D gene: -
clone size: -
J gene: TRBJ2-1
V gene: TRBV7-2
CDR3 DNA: TGTGCCAGCAGCCCCGGGGGGCGACGGCAAAATGAGCAGTTCTTC
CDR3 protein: CASSPGGRRQNEQFF

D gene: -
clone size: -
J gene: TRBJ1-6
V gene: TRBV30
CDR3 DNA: TGTGCCTGGAGAAGACAAACCAGGAGCTCCTATAATTCACCCCTCCACTTT
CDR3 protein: CAWRRQTRSSYNSPLHF

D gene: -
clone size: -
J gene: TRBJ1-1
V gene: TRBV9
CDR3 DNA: TGTGCCAGCAGCGGCCCGCGGGTAGGGCTCATGAACACTGAAGCTTTCTTT
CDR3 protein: CASSGPRVGLMNTEAFF

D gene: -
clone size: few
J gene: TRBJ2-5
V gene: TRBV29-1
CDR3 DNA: TGCAGCGTTGATTCCGGGACCCAGTACTTC
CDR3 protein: CSVDSGTQYF

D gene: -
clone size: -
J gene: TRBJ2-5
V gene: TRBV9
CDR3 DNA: TGTGCCAGCAGCGTAGGGGAGGTAGAGACCCAGTACTTC
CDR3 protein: CASSVGEVETQYF

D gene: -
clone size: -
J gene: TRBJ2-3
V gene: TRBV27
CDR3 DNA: TGTGCCAGCAGTACCTTCGTCCGCTCTAGCACAGATACGCAGTATTTT
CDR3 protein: CASSTFVRSSTDTQYF

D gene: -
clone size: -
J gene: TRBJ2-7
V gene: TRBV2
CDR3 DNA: TGTGCCAGCAGCCTCTACGAGCAGTACTTC
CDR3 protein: CASSLYEQYF

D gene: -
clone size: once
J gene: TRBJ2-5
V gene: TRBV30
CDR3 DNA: TGTGCCTGGAGTGTACCCCGGAGTCACAGGGCCGAGGAGAAAGAGACCCAGTACTTC
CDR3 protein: CAWSVPRSHRAEEKETQYF

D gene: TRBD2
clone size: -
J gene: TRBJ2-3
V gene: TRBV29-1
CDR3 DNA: TGCAGCGTTACGGGAGGGATTGGCACAGATACGCAGTATTTT
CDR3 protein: CSVTGGIGTDTQYF

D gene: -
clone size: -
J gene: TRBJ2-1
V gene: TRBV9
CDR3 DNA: TGTGCCAGCAGCAGCGGGCGGGGCAGGGCTCATGAGCAGTTCTTC
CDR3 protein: CASSSGRGRAHEQFF

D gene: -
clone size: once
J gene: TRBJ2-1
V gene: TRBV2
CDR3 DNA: TGTGCCAGCAGTGAAGAAGCGGGCGCCTACAATGAGCAGTTCTTC
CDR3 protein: CASSEEAGAYNEQFF

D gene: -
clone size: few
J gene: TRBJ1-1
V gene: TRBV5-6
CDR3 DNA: TGTGCCAGCACCCAAACTTTGGGGGCGGCTGAAGCTTTCTTT
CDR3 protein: CASTQTLGAAEAFF

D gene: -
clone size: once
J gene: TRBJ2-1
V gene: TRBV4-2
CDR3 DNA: TGTGCCAGCAGCCAAGATCGGAGGGGGGTCCTGGGGCAGTTCTTC
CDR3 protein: CASSQDRRGVLGQFF

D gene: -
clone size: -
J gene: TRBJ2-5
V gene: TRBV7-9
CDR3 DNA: TGTGCCAGCTGTCGGGATACAGAGACCCAGTACTTC
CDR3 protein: CASCRDTETQYF

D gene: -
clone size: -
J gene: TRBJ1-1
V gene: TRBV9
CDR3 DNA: TGTGCCAGCAGCGGGGGGCCGAACACTGAAGCTTTCTTT
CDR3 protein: CASSGGPNTEAFF

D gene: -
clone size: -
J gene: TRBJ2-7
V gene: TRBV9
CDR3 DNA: TGTGCCAGCAGCACACTATCCGGCGGGCAGCACAACTTC
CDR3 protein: CASSTLSGGQHNF

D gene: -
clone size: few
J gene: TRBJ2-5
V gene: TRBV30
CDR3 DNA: TGTGCCTGGGAACGGGGGCAAGAGACCCAGTACTTC
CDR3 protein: CAWERGQETQYF

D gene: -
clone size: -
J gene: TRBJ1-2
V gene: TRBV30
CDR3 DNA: TGTGCCTGGGATATGAAATTGAACTATGGCTACACCTTC
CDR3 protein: CAWDMKLNYGYTF

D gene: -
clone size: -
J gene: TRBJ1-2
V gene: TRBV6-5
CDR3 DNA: TGTGCCAGCAGGCCAACAGGGACCTATGGCTACACCTTC
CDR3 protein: CASRPTGTYGYTF

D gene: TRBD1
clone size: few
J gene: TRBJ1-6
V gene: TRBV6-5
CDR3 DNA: TGTGCCAGCAGTTACTCCGGGACAGACCTCCACTTT
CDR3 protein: CASSYSGTDLHF

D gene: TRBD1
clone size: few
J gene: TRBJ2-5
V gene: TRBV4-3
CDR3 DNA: TGCGCCAGCAGCCAAGATTTGCTCGGGACAGCCGGGACCCAGTACTTC
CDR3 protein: CASSQDLLGTAGTQYF

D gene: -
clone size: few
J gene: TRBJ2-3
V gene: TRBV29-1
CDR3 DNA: TGCAGCGGGGGACTGTCGGATACGCAGTATTTT
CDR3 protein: CSGGLSDTQYF

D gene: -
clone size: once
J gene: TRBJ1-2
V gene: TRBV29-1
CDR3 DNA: TGCAGCGTTGGCCCCCCCCGGAGGGTACGGTCGTCTGGCTACACCTTC
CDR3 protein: CSVGPPRRVRSSGYTF

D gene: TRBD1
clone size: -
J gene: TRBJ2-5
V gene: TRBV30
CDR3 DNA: TGTGCCTGGGACAGGGTCCAAGAGACCCAGTACTTC
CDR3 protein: CAWDRVQETQYF

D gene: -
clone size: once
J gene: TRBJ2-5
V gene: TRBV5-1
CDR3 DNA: TGCGCCAGCAGCTTGTTGGGGTCCCCCCAAGAGACCCAGTACTTC
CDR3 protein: CASSLLGSPQETQYF